The rows below give T cell receptor beta chains drawn from one sample of a study of OX40 agonist ivuxolimab in advanced cancers. The table came from immunoSEQ multiplex PCR; TCRdb's copy has only in-frame clones and leaves some out. The table records roughly 68,000 clones, 75% to 85% of them present only once. The sample in question was CD4+ or CD8+ T cells sorted from blood, obtained in a trial of the OX40 agonist ivuxolimab. These receptors originate from an adult with an advanced solid tumor such as melanoma, head and neck, liver or kidney cancer. Each CDR3 is given with its conserved first and last residue. The order of the fields is clone size, V gene, CDR3 protein. Size is stated for part of the rows, as once, few or many counts, or as a class when the clone is expanded.

clone size: few; V gene: TRBV18; CDR3 protein: CASSTSTEANTEAFF
clone size: once; V gene: TRBV10-1; CDR3 protein: CASSGGATNEKLFF
clone size: NA; V gene: TRBV10-3; CDR3 protein: CAIMPGQGYTGELFF
clone size: NA; V gene: TRBV10-3; CDR3 protein: CAISESGAGNTEAFF
clone size: once; V gene: TRBV7-3; CDR3 protein: CASSSSARETQYF
clone size: NA; V gene: TRBV28; CDR3 protein: CASSSLPGQVNIQYF
clone size: NA; V gene: TRBV6-1; CDR3 protein: CASSGGAVLAKNIQYF
clone size: NA; V gene: TRBV28; CDR3 protein: CASSFPPEAPLETQYF
clone size: once; V gene: TRBV5-1; CDR3 protein: CASSTDGDYEQYF
clone size: NA; V gene: TRBV18; CDR3 protein: CASSPLTYNEQFF
clone size: NA; V gene: TRBV6-1; CDR3 protein: CASGQDREPEQFF
clone size: NA; V gene: TRBV28; CDR3 protein: CASSLDRFPSGNTIYF
clone size: NA; V gene: TRBV28; CDR3 protein: CASSFNVGRGGTEAFF
clone size: NA; V gene: TRBV5-4; CDR3 protein: CASSSPGQGIYEQYF
clone size: NA; V gene: TRBV11-2; CDR3 protein: CASSLELASTDTQYF
clone size: NA; V gene: TRBV6-6; CDR3 protein: CASSYHGQAMNTEAFF
clone size: NA; V gene: TRBV2; CDR3 protein: CASTVDTQYF
clone size: NA; V gene: TRBV14; CDR3 protein: CASSPPYATDTQYF
clone size: NA; V gene: TRBV7-9; CDR3 protein: CASSPGRSTDTQYF
clone size: NA; V gene: TRBV27; CDR3 protein: CASSPTWRQETQYF
clone size: NA; V gene: TRBV4-3; CDR3 protein: CASSQVVRGNYEQYF
clone size: NA; V gene: TRBV27; CDR3 protein: CASKRDRGPYNEQFF
clone size: once; V gene: TRBV6-5; CDR3 protein: CASSYSQGAVYNEQFF
clone size: NA; V gene: TRBV19; CDR3 protein: CASSFGTDSGNTIYF
clone size: NA; V gene: TRBV28; CDR3 protein: CASRRYNSYNEQFF
clone size: NA; V gene: TRBV7-2; CDR3 protein: CASSLSSGSQETQYF
clone size: NA; V gene: TRBV4-3; CDR3 protein: CASSQDVGRGYTF
clone size: NA; V gene: TRBV29-1; CDR3 protein: CSVVTSGYNEQFF
clone size: NA; V gene: TRBV4-3; CDR3 protein: CASSQGLAGPSYEQYF
clone size: NA; V gene: TRBV5-1; CDR3 protein: CASSLGQGGYEQYF
clone size: NA; V gene: TRBV28; CDR3 protein: CASTNRGMNYEQYF
clone size: NA; V gene: TRBV29-1; CDR3 protein: CSVEDLVGGGYTF
clone size: NA; V gene: TRBV10-2; CDR3 protein: CASSDNPWRGGSQPQHF
clone size: NA; V gene: TRBV19; CDR3 protein: CASSIEGTSAKNIQYF
clone size: NA; V gene: TRBV14; CDR3 protein: CASSQGRREAFF
clone size: NA; V gene: TRBV7-9; CDR3 protein: CASSSFRVGETQYF
clone size: NA; V gene: TRBV19; CDR3 protein: CASSTADRTVIRPQHF
clone size: NA; V gene: TRBV20-1; CDR3 protein: CSARDSFEQFF
clone size: once; V gene: TRBV7-9; CDR3 protein: CASRKTGRGNEQFF
clone size: NA; V gene: TRBV4-3; CDR3 protein: CASSRVGLSSEQFF
clone size: NA; V gene: TRBV30; CDR3 protein: CAWSDTGLDNEKLFF
clone size: NA; V gene: TRBV7-2; CDR3 protein: CASSLERRRNEQFF
clone size: NA; V gene: TRBV6-6; CDR3 protein: CASSYSTGTYQETQYF
clone size: NA; V gene: TRBV11-2; CDR3 protein: CASSFTSSGANVLTF
clone size: NA; V gene: TRBV19; CDR3 protein: CASSIQTGSSTGELFF
clone size: NA; V gene: TRBV29-1; CDR3 protein: CSAGIWHASTDTQYF
clone size: NA; V gene: TRBV4-3; CDR3 protein: CASSQGTNEKLFF
clone size: NA; V gene: TRBV2; CDR3 protein: CASSEAGEGYTF
clone size: NA; V gene: TRBV18; CDR3 protein: CASSPQGGSGNTIYF
clone size: NA; V gene: TRBV28; CDR3 protein: CASSHGTGLFTGELFF
clone size: few; V gene: TRBV5-6; CDR3 protein: CASSVETRANTEAFF
clone size: NA; V gene: TRBV5-1; CDR3 protein: CASSLGASLSTDTQYF
clone size: once; V gene: TRBV5-1; CDR3 protein: CASSSQGPNTEAFF
clone size: once; V gene: TRBV5-1; CDR3 protein: CASSLGGITLKDTQYF
clone size: once; V gene: TRBV6-5; CDR3 protein: CASSYRGQGVYEQYF
clone size: NA; V gene: TRBV18; CDR3 protein: CASSPPGTGENYGYTF
clone size: NA; V gene: TRBV7-2; CDR3 protein: CASSLGQGISYEQYF
clone size: NA; V gene: TRBV11-1; CDR3 protein: CASSSTGVATQYF